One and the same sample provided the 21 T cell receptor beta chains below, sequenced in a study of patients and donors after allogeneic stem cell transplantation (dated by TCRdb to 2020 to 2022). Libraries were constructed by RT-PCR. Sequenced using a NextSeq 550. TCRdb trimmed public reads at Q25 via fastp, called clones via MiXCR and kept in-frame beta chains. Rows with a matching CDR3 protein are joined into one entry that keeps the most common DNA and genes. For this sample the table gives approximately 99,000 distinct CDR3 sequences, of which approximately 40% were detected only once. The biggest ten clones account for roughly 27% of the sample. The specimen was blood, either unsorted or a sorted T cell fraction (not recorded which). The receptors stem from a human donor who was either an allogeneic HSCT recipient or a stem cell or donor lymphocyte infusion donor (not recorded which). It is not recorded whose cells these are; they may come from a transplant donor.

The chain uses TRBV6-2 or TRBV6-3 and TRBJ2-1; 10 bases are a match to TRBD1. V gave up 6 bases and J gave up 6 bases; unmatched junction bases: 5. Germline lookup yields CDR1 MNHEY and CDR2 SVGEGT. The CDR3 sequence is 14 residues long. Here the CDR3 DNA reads TGTGCCAGCAGGGGACAGGGGAAAGGCAATGAGCAGTTCTTC. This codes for CASRGQGKGNEQFF.

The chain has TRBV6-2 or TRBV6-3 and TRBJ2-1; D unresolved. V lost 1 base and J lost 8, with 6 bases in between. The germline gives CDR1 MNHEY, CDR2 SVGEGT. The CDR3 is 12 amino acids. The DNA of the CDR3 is TGTGCCAGCAGTTACTGGTCCGATGAGCAGTTCTTC. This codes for CASSYWSDEQFF.

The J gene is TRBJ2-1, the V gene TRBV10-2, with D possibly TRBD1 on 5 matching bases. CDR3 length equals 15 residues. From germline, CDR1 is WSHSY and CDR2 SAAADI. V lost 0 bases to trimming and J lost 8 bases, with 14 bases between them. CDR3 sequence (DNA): TGCGCCAGCAGTGAGTCTGGCAGGGTTTGGGATGAGCAGTTCTTC. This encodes CASSESGRVWDEQFF.

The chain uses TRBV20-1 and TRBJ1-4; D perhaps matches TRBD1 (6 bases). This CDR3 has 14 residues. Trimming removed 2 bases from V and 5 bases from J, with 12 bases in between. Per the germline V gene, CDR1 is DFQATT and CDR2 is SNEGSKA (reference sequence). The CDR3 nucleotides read TGCAGTGCTAGATTACAGGGACTAAATGAAAAACTGTTTTTT. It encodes CSARLQGLNEKLFF.

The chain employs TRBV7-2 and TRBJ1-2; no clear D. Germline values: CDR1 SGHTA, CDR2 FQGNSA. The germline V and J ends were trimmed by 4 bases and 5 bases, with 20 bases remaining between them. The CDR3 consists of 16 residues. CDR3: CASSYDLGRTNYGYTF. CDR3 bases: TGTGCCAGCAGCTACGACCTCGGCAGGACGAATTATGGCTACACCTTC.

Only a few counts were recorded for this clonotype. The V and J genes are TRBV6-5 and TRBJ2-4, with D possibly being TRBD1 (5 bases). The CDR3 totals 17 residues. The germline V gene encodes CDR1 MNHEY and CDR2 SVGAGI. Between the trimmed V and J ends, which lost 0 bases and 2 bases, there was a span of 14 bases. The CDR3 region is CASSYSGRAASKNIQYF. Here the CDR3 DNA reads TGTGCCAGCAGTTACTCGGGCAGGGCTGCGTCCAAAAACATTCAGTACTTC.

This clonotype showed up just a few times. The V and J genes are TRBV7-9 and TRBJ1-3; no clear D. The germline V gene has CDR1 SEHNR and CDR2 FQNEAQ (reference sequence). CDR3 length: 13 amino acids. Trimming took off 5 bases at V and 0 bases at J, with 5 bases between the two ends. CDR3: CASSASSGNTIYF. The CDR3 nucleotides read TGTGCCAGCAGCGCAAGCTCTGGAAACACCATATATTTT.

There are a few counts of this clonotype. The CDR3 DNA is TGTGCCAGCAACCGGAGGAGGGGGCTGAGAAACATTCAGTACTTC. Translation: CASNRRRGLRNIQYF. The chain uses TRBV28 and TRBJ2-4; maybe TRBD1 (7 bases). The V and J ends lost 7 bases and 6 bases respectively, with 19 bases between them. This CDR3 comprises 15 residues. Germline CDR1 and CDR2: MDHEN and SYDVKM.

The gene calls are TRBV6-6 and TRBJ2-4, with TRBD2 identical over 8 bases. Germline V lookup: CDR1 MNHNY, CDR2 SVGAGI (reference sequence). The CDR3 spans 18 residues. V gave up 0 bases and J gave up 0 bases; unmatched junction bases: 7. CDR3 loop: CASSYSWLAGLAKNIQYF. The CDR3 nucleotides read TGTGCCAGCAGTTACTCGTGGCTAGCGGGTCTAGCCAAAAACATTCAGTACTTC.

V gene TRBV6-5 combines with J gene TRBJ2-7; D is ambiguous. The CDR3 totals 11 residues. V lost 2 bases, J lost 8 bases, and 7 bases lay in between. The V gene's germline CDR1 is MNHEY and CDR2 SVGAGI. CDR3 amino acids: CASSYGPKQYF. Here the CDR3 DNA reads TGTGCCAGCAGTTACGGACCAAAGCAGTACTTC.

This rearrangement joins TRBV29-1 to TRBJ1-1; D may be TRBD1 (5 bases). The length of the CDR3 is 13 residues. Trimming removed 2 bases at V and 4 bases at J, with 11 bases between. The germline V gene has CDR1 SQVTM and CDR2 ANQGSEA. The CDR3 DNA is TGCAGCGTTGAACAGGGTCTTGGCACTGAAGCTTTCTTT. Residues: CSVEQGLGTEAFF.

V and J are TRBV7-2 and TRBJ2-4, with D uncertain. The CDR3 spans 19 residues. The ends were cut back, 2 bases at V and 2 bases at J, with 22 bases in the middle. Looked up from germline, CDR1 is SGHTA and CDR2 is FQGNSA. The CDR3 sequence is CASSLYSSESYVSKNIQYF. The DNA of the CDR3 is TGTGCCAGCAGCTTATATTCGTCAGAGAGTTATGTATCCAAAAACATTCAGTACTTC.

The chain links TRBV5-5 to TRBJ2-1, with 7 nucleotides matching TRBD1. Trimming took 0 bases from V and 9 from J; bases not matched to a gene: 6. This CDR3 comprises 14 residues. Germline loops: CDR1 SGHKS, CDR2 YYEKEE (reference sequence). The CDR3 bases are TGTGCCAGCAGCTTGGGACAGGGCCACGGTGAGCAGTTCTTC. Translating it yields CASSLGQGHGEQFF.

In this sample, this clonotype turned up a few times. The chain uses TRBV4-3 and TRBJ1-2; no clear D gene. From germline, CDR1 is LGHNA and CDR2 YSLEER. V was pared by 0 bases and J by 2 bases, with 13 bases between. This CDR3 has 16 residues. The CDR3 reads CASSQDWREVNYGYTF. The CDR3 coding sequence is TGCGCCAGCAGCCAAGATTGGAGGGAGGTGAACTATGGCTACACCTTC.

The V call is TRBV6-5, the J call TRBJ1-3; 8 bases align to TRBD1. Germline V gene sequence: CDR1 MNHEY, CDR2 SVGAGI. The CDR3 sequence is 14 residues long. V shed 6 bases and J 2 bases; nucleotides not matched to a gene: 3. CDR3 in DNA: TGTGCCAGCAGACGACAGGGGCCTGGAAACACCATATATTTT. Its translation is CASRRQGPGNTIYF.

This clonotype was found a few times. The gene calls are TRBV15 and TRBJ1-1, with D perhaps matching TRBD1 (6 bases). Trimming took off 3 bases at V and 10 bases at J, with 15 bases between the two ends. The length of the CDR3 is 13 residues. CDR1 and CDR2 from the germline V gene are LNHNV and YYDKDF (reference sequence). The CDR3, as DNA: TGTGCCACCAGCAGTCGGGGGGCTAGCGTAGCTTTCTTT. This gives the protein CATSSRGASVAFF.

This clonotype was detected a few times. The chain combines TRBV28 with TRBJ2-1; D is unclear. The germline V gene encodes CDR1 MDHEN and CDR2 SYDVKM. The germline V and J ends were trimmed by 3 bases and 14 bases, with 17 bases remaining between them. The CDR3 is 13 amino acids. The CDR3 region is CASSLPLGPPEFF. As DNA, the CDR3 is TGTGCCAGCAGTTTGCCCCTAGGACCCCCCGAGTTCTTC.

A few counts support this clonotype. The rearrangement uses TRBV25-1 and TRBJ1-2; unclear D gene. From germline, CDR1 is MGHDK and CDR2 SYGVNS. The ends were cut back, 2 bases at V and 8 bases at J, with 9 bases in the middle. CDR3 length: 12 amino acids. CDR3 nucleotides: TGTGCCAGCAGTGAAAGCTGGGAAGGCTACACCTTC. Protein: CASSESWEGYTF.

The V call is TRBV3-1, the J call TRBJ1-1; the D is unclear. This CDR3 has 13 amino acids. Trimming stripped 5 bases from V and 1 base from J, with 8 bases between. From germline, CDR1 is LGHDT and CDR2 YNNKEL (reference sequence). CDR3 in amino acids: CASSGDGNTEAFF. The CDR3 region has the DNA TGTGCCAGCAGCGGGGATGGGAACACTGAAGCTTTCTTT.

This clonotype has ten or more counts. CDR3 in amino acids: CASSLVTVPRQPQHF. The CDR3 bases are TGTGCCAGCAGCTTAGTGACAGTCCCGAGGCAGCCCCAGCATTTT. The chain links TRBV7-8 to TRBJ1-5; D possibly corresponds to TRBD1 (5 bases). The CDR3 is 15 residues long. Per germline, CDR1 SGHVS and CDR2 FQNEAQ. Trimming pared 1 base from V and 7 bases from J, leaving 14 bases between.

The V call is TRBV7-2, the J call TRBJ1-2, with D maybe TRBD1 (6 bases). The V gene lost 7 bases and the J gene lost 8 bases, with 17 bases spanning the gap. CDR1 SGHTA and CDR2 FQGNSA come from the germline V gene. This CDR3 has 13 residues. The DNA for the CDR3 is TGTGCCAGCATCACCGGGGGGCGCGGAGGCTACACCTTC. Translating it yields CASITGGRGGYTF.